This T cell receptor (beta chain) is drawn from a study of blood T cell repertoires in COVID-19. Patients of the Seattle cohort, enrolled during active infection, were followed longitudinally. The CDR3 consists of 12 residues. V was trimmed by 7 bases and J by 0 bases, leaving 7 bases between them. Only in-frame clones appear in the TCRdb table, and some are missing; sequencing was by immunoSEQ multiplex PCR. The sample has around 280,000 clones, roughly 90% seen once. The receptor's source is a woman in her thirties with COVID-19, enrolled during active disease. The sequenced sample consisted of peripheral blood. The chain joins TRBV12-3 or TRBV12-4 to TRBJ2-7; no reliable D call. In nucleotides, the CDR3 is TGTGCCAGCACCGCAGGCTCCTACGAGCAGTACTTC. This codes for CASTAGSYEQYF.